A selection of T cell receptor beta chains follows, all from one sample in a study of cytomegalovirus exposure and HLA in healthy donors. Using immunoSEQ multiplex PCR, the repertoire was profiled, and TCRdb retains in-frame clones only, with some absent. The sample comprises fewer than 250,000 clones, about 80% of which are singletons, and nearly 6% rests with the top ten. The sample consisted of PBMCs. The source is a man in his forties in good health and CMV-seropositive. Each CDR3 is given with its conserved first and last residue. Fields, in order: V gene, D gene, J gene, clone size, CDR3 protein, CDR3 DNA. A D gene is named only where the DNA matches it firmly. Not every row has a clone size; where given, it reads once, few, many or a size class.

TRBV5-1	NA	TRBJ2-3	NA	CASSPGSLKGPDTQYF	TGCGCCAGCAGCCCAGGGTCTCTCAAGGGGCCAGATACGCAGTATTTT
TRBV5-1	TRBD1	TRBJ2-3	NA	CASSEGTGVAQYF	TGCGCCAGCAGCGAAGGGACAGGGGTGGCGCAGTATTTT
TRBV7-9	TRBD2	TRBJ2-7	NA	CASSYPSGLADYEQYF	TGTGCCAGCAGCTACCCATCTGGACTAGCGGACTACGAGCAGTACTTC
TRBV5-4	NA	TRBJ2-2	NA	CASRTNTGELFF	TGTGCCAGCCGTACGAACACCGGGGAGCTGTTTTTT
TRBV10-1	NA	TRBJ2-7	NA	CASSDGLEAYEQYF	TGCGCCAGCAGTGATGGTCTAGAAGCCTACGAGCAGTACTTC
TRBV7-9	NA	TRBJ2-2	NA	CASSLIITGELFF	TGTGCCAGCAGCTTAATAATTACCGGGGAGCTGTTTTTT
TRBV27	TRBD2	TRBJ2-3	NA	CASSLAVGRAIDTQYF	TGTGCCAGCAGTTTAGCGGTCGGGAGGGCCATAGATACGCAGTATTTT
TRBV27	NA	TRBJ1-5	once	CASSLIGAQNQPQHF	TGTGCCAGCAGTTTAATTGGGGCACAGAATCAGCCCCAGCATTTT
TRBV5-5	NA	TRBJ2-1	NA	CASSTDGTPVINNEQFF	TGTGCCAGCAGCACTGACGGGACACCAGTAATAAACAATGAGCAGTTCTTC
TRBV15	NA	TRBJ1-2	NA	CATSRTGYGYTF	TGTGCCACCAGCAGGACAGGCTATGGCTACACCTTC
TRBV30	TRBD1	TRBJ1-5	few	CAWSVGTGALQPQHF	TGTGCCTGGAGTGTTGGGACAGGGGCTCTTCAGCCCCAGCATTTT
TRBV5-1	TRBD1	TRBJ1-2	NA	CASSSQGAGYGYTF	TGCGCCAGCAGCTCCCAGGGGGCGGGGTATGGCTACACCTTC
TRBV19	NA	TRBJ1-5	NA	CASNARQDSNQPQHF	TGTGCCAGTAACGCCCGACAGGATAGCAATCAGCCCCAGCATTTT
TRBV5-1	NA	TRBJ1-1	NA	CASSLDGETTTEAFF	TGCGCCAGCAGCTTGGATGGAGAAACGACCACTGAAGCTTTCTTT
TRBV7-3	TRBD1	TRBJ2-7	NA	CASSVTGTGGYEQYF	TGTGCCAGCAGCGTTACGGGGACAGGGGGCTACGAGCAGTACTTC
TRBV10-3	TRBD2	TRBJ2-5	NA	CAISEGTSGSQETQYF	TGTGCCATCAGCGAGGGGACTAGCGGGAGTCAAGAGACCCAGTACTTC
TRBV7-8	NA	TRBJ2-1	few	CASSFRGGLSSYNEQFF	TGTGCCAGCAGCTTCCGGGGAGGATTAAGCTCCTACAATGAGCAGTTCTTC
TRBV4-2	NA	TRBJ2-1	NA	CASSQDEIARYNEQFF	TGTGCCAGCAGCCAAGATGAGATAGCGCGATACAATGAGCAGTTCTTC
TRBV18	TRBD2	TRBJ2-5	few	CASSSGLAEQETQYF	TGTGCCAGCTCATCCGGACTAGCGGAACAAGAGACCCAGTACTTC
TRBV20-1	NA	TRBJ1-1	NA	CSVQVNTEAFF	TGCAGTGTACAGGTGAACACTGAAGCTTTCTTT
TRBV4-2	TRBD1	TRBJ1-2	NA	CASSQDDRGWDYGYTF	TGTGCCAGCAGCCAAGATGACAGGGGTTGGGACTATGGCTACACCTTC
TRBV5-1	TRBD2	TRBJ2-3	NA	CASSLGTSGYTDTQYF	TGCGCCAGCAGCTTGGGGACTAGCGGATACACAGATACGCAGTATTTT
TRBV11-2	NA	TRBJ1-1	few	CASSLEQGLGEAFF	TGTGCCAGCAGCTTAGAACAGGGTTTGGGTGAAGCTTTCTTT
TRBV4-1	TRBD1	TRBJ1-1	NA	CASRPGQSEKAFF	TGTGCCAGCAGGCCGGGACAGAGTGAGAAAGCTTTCTTT
TRBV4-1	NA	TRBJ1-5	NA	CASSQDQNQPQHF	TGCGCCAGCAGCCAAGACCAGAATCAGCCCCAGCATTTT
TRBV4-1	NA	TRBJ2-5	NA	CASGGNQETQYF	TGCGCCAGTGGCGGGAACCAAGAGACCCAGTACTTC
TRBV6-5	TRBD1	TRBJ1-2	NA	CASSATGTGYGYTF	TGTGCCAGCAGCGCGACCGGGACAGGTTATGGCTACACCTTC
TRBV6-1	NA	TRBJ1-1	NA	CASSTLAQKAFF	TGTGCCAGCAGTACCCTGGCCCAGAAAGCTTTCTTT
TRBV4-1	NA	TRBJ2-3	NA	CASSLGLSSTDTQYF	TGCGCCAGCAGCCTGGGACTCAGTAGCACAGATACGCAGTATTTT
TRBV29-1	NA	TRBJ2-1	NA	CSATGLSIADEQFF	TGCAGCGCCACAGGCCTGTCCATAGCCGATGAGCAGTTCTTC
TRBV27	TRBD2	TRBJ2-3	NA	CASLTSGSTHTQYF	TGTGCCAGCCTAACTAGCGGGAGTACGCATACGCAGTATTTT
TRBV7-9	TRBD1	TRBJ2-3	NA	CASSLVWDRGGDTQYF	TGTGCCAGCAGCTTAGTATGGGACAGGGGAGGAGATACGCAGTATTTT
TRBV5-1	NA	TRBJ1-3	few	CASSLGAANSGNTIYF	TGCGCCAGCAGCTTGGGAGCAGCGAACTCTGGAAACACCATATATTTT
TRBV4-2	TRBD2	TRBJ2-1	few	CASARAGGEYNEQFF	TGTGCCAGCGCTCGAGCGGGAGGGGAGTACAATGAGCAGTTCTTC
TRBV5-1	TRBD1	TRBJ1-4	NA	CASSLEGQGEKLFF	TGCGCCAGCAGCCTGGAGGGACAGGGCGAAAAACTGTTTTTT
TRBV18	NA	TRBJ1-1	NA	CASSPWGGNTEAFF	TGTGCCAGCTCACCGTGGGGGGGCAATACTGAAGCTTTCTTT
TRBV9	TRBD2	TRBJ2-7	NA	CASSVGGRESYEQYF	TGTGCCAGCAGCGTAGGCGGGAGGGAATCCTACGAGCAGTACTTC
TRBV15	TRBD1	TRBJ2-4	NA	CATSRGDRGGLRGIQYF	TGTGCCACCAGCAGGGGGGACAGGGGGGGCCTAAGGGGCATTCAGTACTTC
TRBV5-1	TRBD2	TRBJ2-1	NA	CASSVLAGSDNEQFF	TGCGCCAGCAGCGTATTAGCGGGATCGGACAATGAGCAGTTCTTC
TRBV7-9	NA	TRBJ1-1	NA	CASSTLWGGDRTEAFF	TGTGCCAGCAGCACCCTCTGGGGAGGGGATAGGACTGAAGCTTTCTTT
TRBV6-1	NA	TRBJ2-1	NA	CATKTRGSNEQFF	TGTGCCACCAAGACCCGGGGTTCGAATGAGCAGTTCTTC
TRBV5-1	TRBD1	TRBJ2-3	NA	CASNRDRTRTDTQYF	TGCGCCAGCAATAGGGACAGAACCCGCACAGATACGCAGTATTTT
TRBV5-1	NA	TRBJ1-4	once	CASSLGGGTNEKLFF	TGCGCCAGCAGCTTGGGAGGCGGAACTAATGAAAAACTGTTTTTT
TRBV7-9	TRBD2	TRBJ2-3	NA	CASRDRLAGDTDTQYF	TGTGCCAGCAGGGATCGACTAGCGGGGGACACAGATACGCAGTATTTT